These 2 T cell receptor beta chains came from one sample sequenced in a study of blood T cell repertoires in COVID-19. Only in-frame clones appear in the TCRdb table, and some are missing; sequencing was by immunoSEQ multiplex PCR. The table has over 250,000 clones, 80% to 90% seen once. Input material: peripheral blood. The receptors come from an older woman with acute or convalescent COVID-19.

This clone was observed a handful of times. This chain links TRBV7-9 with TRBJ2-7; 7 bases line up with TRBD1. Germline CDR1 SEHNR, CDR2 FQNEAQ (reference sequence). The CDR3 spans 14 residues. J was trimmed by 2 bases and V by 2 bases; bases with no gene match: 3. The CDR3 nucleotides are TGTGCCAGCAGCTTACTAGGGACAGCCTACGAGCAGTACTTC. Translating it yields CASSLLGTAYEQYF.

The chain recombines TRBV3-1 (or the pseudogene TRBV3-2) with TRBJ2-7; 10 bases map to TRBD1. J lost 5 bases, V lost 1 base, and 5 bases had no gene match. The CDR3 extends over 15 amino acids. The germline CDR1 and CDR2 sequences are LGHDT and YNNKEL (reference sequence). In DNA form, the CDR3 reads TGTGCCAGCAGCCAAGTCGCGGGACAGGGGCACGAGCAGTACTTC. Translated: CASSQVAGQGHEQYF.